This entry concerns a single T cell receptor beta chain. Its antigen remains unknown. The PCR had 60 Vbeta and 13 Jbeta primers. TCRdb's table, derived via immunoSEQ multiplex PCR, lists solely in-frame clones and lacks some. The sample lists almost 90,000 clones, less than 85% occurring once. V was pared by 7 bases and J by 9 bases, with 19 bases between. The CDR3 spans 14 residues. Per germline, CDR1 GTSNPN and CDR2 SVGIG (reference sequence). This record belongs to a study of cytomegalovirus exposure and HLA in healthy donors. Study information: Prior work identified 95 million to 120 million unique TCR beta sequences in roughly 190 million T cells. The early release's HLA-typed donors yielded approximately 82 million unique TCRs.

Overall study findings and caveats: Researchers had no immune exposure information except CMV serostatus available. Among TCR beta chains of equal frequency, HLA-associated ones were more clonally expanded in a later analysis.

V usage is TRBV30 and J usage is TRBJ1-6; D perhaps matches TRBD1 (5 bases). The clonotype was recovered from a man in his forties in good health and CMV-seropositive. The sample was PBMCs. CDR3 amino acids: CASLGPGWASPLHF. The CDR3 region has the DNA TGTGCCTCATTAGGGCCAGGGTGGGCTTCACCCCTCCACTTT. The variable domain in full, with the rest retrieved from reference TRBV30 and TRBJ1-6, is SQTIHQWPATLVQPVGSPLSLECTVEGTSNPNLYWYRQAAGRGLQLLFYSVGIGQISSEVPQNLSASRPQDRQFILSSKKLLLSDSGFYLCASLGPGWASPLHFGNGTRLTVT.